This T cell receptor beta chain appears in the sequencing data of a study of shared clonotypes between healthy human individuals. General study points: Represented diversity (both genetic and exposure-history) was limited by the small number of donors.

DNA at 200 ng, 25,000 to 35,000 T cell genomes, went into sorted-subset replicate PCRs. In the authors' methods: Without quality scores, immunoSEQ junctional reads could not be filtered like full-length reads. Repertoires were generated with immunoSEQ multiplex PCR, while TCRdb's copy carries only in-frame clones and drops some. The DNA gave D and trimming, while V, J and clone size come from that table. The profile shows over 95,000 clones, over 65% of them singletons. As to this clone: Its antigen is as yet unknown.

V was pared by 1 base and J by 4 bases, with 10 bases between. There are 15 residues in the CDR3. CDR1 is SGHAT, CDR2 FQNNGV, per germline. This TCR derives from a woman in her 30s in good health. The genes are TRBV11-2 and TRBJ2-2; tentatively, D is TRBD2 (6 bases). Sequencing was done on a sample of memory CD8+ T cells sorted from blood. Indicated subset: CD45RO+ cells pooled with CCR7-negative TemRA cells. The CDR3 DNA is TGTGCCAGCAGCTTAGGTCAAGCGGGCACCGGGGAGCTGTTTTTT. It yields the protein CASSLGQAGTGELFF. The variable domain in full, with the rest retrieved from reference TRBV11-2 and TRBJ2-2, is EAGVAQSPRYKIIEKRQSVAFWCNPISGHATLYWYQQILGQGPKLLIQFQNNGVVDDSQLPKDRFSAERLKGVDSTLKIQPAKLEDSAVYLCASSLGQAGTGELFFGEGSRLTVL.